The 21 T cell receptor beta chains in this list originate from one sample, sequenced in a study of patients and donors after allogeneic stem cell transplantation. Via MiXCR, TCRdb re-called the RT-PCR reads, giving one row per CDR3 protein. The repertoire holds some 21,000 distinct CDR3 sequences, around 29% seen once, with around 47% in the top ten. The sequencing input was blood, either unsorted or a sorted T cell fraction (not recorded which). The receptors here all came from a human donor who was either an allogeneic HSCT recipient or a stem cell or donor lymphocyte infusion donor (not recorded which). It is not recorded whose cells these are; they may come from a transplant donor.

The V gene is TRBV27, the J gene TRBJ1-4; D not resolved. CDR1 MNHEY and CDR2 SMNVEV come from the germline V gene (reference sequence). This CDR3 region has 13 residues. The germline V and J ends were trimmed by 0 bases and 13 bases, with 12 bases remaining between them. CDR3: CASSLSYWSSLFF. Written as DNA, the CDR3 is TGTGCCAGCAGTTTATCGTATTGGTCTTCACTGTTTTTT.

The CDR3 coding sequence is TGCGCCAGCAGCCAAGACGGGGGGTTCGGAGAGACCCAGTACTTC. It translates to CASSQDGGFGETQYF. The chain carries TRBV4-3 and TRBJ2-5, with 7 bases matching TRBD2. Germline V lookup: CDR1 LGHNA, CDR2 YSLEER. V was pared by 0 bases and J by 4 bases, with 5 bases of the junction left unmatched. This CDR3 is built from 15 residues.

CDR3 nucleotides: TGCGCCAGCAGTGAGTCCGGACACAGGGGTCAGCCCCAGCATTTT. It translates to CASSESGHRGQPQHF. The V gene is TRBV10-2, the J gene TRBJ1-5; 7 positions match TRBD1. The germline CDR1 and CDR2 sequences are WSHSY and SAAADI. With V trimmed by 0 bases and J by 6 bases, 5 bases remained unmatched. The CDR3 has 15 amino acids.

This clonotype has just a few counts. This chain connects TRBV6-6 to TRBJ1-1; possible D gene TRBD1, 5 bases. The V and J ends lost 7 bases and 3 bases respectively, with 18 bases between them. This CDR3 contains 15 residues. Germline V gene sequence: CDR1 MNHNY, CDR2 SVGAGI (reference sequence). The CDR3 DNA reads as TGTGCCAGCATCGAGGGGAGGGGTCGGGACACTGAAGCTTTCTTT. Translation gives CASIEGRGRDTEAFF.

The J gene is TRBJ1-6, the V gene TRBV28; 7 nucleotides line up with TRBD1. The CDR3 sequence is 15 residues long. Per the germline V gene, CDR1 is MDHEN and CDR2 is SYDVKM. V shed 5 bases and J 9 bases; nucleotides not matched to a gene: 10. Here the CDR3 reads CASSPSTGQSSPLHF. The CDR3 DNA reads TGTGCCAGCAGTCCCTCGACAGGGCAGAGTTCACCCCTCCACTTT.

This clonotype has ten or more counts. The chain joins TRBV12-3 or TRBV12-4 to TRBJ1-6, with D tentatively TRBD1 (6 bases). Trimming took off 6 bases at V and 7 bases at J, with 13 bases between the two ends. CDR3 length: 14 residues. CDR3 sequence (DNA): TGTGCCAGCAGCTACAGGGTATACAATTCACCCCTCCACTTT. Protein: CASSYRVYNSPLHF.

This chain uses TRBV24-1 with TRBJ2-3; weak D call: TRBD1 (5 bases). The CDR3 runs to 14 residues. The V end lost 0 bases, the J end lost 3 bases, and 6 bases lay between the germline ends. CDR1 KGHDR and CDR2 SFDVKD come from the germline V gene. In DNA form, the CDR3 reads TGTGCCACCAGTGATTTGCCAGGGACAGATACGCAGTATTTT. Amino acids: CATSDLPGTDTQYF.

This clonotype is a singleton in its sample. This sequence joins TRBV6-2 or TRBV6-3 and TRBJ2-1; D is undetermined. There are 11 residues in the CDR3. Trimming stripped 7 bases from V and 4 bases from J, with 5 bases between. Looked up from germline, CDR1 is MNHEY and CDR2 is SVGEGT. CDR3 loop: CASKRYNEQFF. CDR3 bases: TGTGCCAGCAAAAGGTACAATGAGCAGTTCTTC.

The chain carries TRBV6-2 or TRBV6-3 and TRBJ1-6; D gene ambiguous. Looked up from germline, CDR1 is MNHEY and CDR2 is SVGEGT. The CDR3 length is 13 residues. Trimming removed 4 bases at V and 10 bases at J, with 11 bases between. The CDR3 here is CASSFLMRSPLHF. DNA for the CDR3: TGTGCCAGCAGTTTCCTCATGAGGTCACCCCTCCACTTT.

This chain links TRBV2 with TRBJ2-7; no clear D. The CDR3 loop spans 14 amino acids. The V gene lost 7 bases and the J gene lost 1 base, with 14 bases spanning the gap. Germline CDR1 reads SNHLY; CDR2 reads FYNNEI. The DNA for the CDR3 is TGTGCCAGCATTAGGATACTGCCGTCCTACGAGCAGTACGTC. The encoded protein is CASIRILPSYEQYV.

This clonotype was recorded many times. CDR3 nucleotides: TGTGCCATCAGTGGAACAGGGGGCAATCAGCCCCAGCATTTT. It specifies CAISGTGGNQPQHF. The V call is TRBV10-3, the J call TRBJ1-5, with TRBD1 identical over 7 bases. V lost 4 bases to trimming and J lost 2 bases; unmatched junction nucleotides: 2. CDR3 size: 14 residues. Germline-derived CDR1 and CDR2 are ENHRY and SYGVKD.

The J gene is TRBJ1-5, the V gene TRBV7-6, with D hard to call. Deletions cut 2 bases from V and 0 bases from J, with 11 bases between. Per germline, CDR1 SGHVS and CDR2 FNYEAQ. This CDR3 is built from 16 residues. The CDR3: CASSLRQEYSNQPQHF. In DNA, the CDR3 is TGTGCCAGCAGCTTAAGGCAGGAGTATAGCAATCAGCCCCAGCATTTT.

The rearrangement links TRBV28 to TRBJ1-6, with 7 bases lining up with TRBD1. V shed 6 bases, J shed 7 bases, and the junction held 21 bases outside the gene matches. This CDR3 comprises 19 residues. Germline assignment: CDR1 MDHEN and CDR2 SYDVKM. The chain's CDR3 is CASSLGGLDGIVVNSPLHF. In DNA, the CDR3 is TGTGCCAGCAGCTTAGGGGGCCTGGACGGAATCGTTGTAAATTCACCCCTCCACTTT.

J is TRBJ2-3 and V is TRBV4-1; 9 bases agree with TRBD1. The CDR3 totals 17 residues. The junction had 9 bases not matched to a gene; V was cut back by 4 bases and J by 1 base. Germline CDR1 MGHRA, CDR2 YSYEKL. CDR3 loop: CASSRRTGALRTDTQYF. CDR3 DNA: TGCGCCAGCAGCCGCCGGACAGGGGCCCTACGCACAGATACGCAGTATTTT.

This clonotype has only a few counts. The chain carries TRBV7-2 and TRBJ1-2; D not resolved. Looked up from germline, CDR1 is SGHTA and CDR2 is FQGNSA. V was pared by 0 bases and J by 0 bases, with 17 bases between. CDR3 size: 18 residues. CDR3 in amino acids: CASSLALASPLANYGYTF. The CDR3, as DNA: TGTGCCAGCAGCTTAGCGTTGGCCTCTCCATTGGCTAACTATGGCTACACCTTC.

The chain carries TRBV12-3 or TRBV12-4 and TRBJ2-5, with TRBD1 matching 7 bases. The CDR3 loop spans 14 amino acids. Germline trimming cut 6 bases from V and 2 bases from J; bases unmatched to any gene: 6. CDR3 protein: CASSPGTEQETQYF. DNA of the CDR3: TGTGCCAGCAGCCCAGGGACAGAACAAGAGACCCAGTACTTC.

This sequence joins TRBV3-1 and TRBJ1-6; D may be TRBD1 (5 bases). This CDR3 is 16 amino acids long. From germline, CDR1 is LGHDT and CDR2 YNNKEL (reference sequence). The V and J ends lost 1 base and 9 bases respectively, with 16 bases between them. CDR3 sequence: CASSQAWGVGASPLHF. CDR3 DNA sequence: TGTGCCAGCAGCCAAGCTTGGGGGGTTGGAGCTTCACCCCTCCACTTT. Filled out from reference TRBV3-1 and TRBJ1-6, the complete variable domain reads DTAVSQTPKYLVTQMGNDKSIKCEQNLGHDTMYWYKQDSKKFLKIMFSYNNKELIINETVPNRFSPKSPDKAHLNLHINSLELGDSAVYFCASSQAWGVGASPLHFGNGTRLTVT.

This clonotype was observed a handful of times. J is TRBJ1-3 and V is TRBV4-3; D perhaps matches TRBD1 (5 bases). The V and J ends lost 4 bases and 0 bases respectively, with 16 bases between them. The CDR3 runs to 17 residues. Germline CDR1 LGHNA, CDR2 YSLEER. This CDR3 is CASSRGAGRRSGNTIYF. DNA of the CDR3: TGCGCCAGCAGCCGCGGCGCAGGGAGACGCTCTGGAAACACCATATATTTT.

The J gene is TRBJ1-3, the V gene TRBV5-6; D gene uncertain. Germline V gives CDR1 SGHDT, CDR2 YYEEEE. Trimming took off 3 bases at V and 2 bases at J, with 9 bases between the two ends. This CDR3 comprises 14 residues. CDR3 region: CASSWTETGNTIYF. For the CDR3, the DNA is TGTGCCAGCAGCTGGACGGAAACTGGAAACACCATATATTTT.

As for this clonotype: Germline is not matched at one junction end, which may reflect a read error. CDR3 sequence reads: CGIKGETGTYNSPLHF. CDR3 in DNA: TGTGGCATCAAGGGTGAGACAGGCACCTATAATTCACCCCTCCACTTT. The genes are TRBV10-3 and TRBJ1-6, with a weak D call TRBD1 (6 bases). The CDR3 runs 16 residues. Germline V gene data show CDR1 as ENHRY and CDR2 as SYGVKD.

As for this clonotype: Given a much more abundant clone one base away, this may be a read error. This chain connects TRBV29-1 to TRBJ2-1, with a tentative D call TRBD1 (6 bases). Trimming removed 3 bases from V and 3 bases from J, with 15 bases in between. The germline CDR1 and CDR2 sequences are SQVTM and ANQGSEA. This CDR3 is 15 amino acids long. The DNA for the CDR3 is TGCAGCGTTGATATCGGGACAAGCTACTACAATGAGCAGTTCTTC. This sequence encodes CSVDIGTSYYNEQFF.